The clone carrying this T cell receptor (beta chain) was seen more than once but under ten times. Its specificity is not known. This sample was taken from a study of type 1 regulatory T cells. Trimming cost V 5 bases and J 3 bases, with 13 bases left between them. This CDR3 is built from 15 residues. Germline loops: CDR1 MDHEN, CDR2 SYDVKM. TCRdb redid the calling of the reads with MiXCR, one entry per CDR3 protein. The sample consists of fewer than 75,000 distinct CDR3 sequences, just under 50% of them appearing once. Sample: cultured non-Tr1 T cells, either the whole culture or a sorted T cell fraction (not recorded which). The sequence derives from a human donor in good health. The chain links TRBV28 to TRBJ2-2, with D maybe TRBD1 (7 bases). CDR3 sequence reads: CASSQGGRDTGELFF. The DNA for the CDR3 is TGTGCCAGCAGTCAGGGGGGCAGGGACACCGGGGAGCTGTTTTTT.